This T cell receptor (beta chain) was obtained from a study of spatial heterogeneity in lung cancer. TCRdb independently ran MiXCR on the 5' RACE reads; one entry per CDR3 protein. The sample includes under 30,000 distinct CDR3 sequences, around 4.7% seen only once; the top ten take more than 4%. This clonotype was detected many times. Indicated time point: sample taken at primary tumor resection. The material was PBMCs, obtained at surgery. The source is a male donor with early-stage non-small cell lung cancer.

CDR3 sequence: CASSTGWNYGYTF. The CDR3 nucleotides read TGTGCCAGTAGCACAGGGTGGAACTATGGCTACACCTTC. V usage is TRBV19 and J usage is TRBJ1-2; D is perhaps TRBD1 (6 bases). Trimming left V 6 bases short and J 2 bases short, with 10 bases between. This CDR3 is 13 amino acids long. Germline CDR1 LNHDA, CDR2 SQIVND (reference sequence).